The clone carrying this TCR beta chain has only a few counts. The antigen is not known. The data are from a study of cytomegalovirus exposure and HLA in healthy donors. Study context: Out of about 360 genotyped donors, 81% belonged to the Caucasian-associated ancestry cluster.

PCR amplification relied on 60 Vbeta primers (plus 13 Jbeta primers). Assay used: immunoSEQ multiplex PCR; TCRdb lists only in-frame clones, some missing. The data contain about 130,000 clones, more than 70% of them seen just once; the ten biggest clones take up around 3.7%. Study results and caveats: As a later analysis revealed, most CMV-associated TCR beta chains appeared HLA-restricted. Most sequenced TCRs were rare (though some public TCRs occurred in many donors). Later analysis suggested links between common viral pathogens and several top significant clusters.

Germline values: CDR1 LNHDA, CDR2 SQIVND (reference sequence). Trimming removed 6 bases at V and 0 bases at J, with 12 bases between. This CDR3 has 15 residues. The sample consisted of PBMCs. The chain is built from TRBV19 and TRBJ1-5; maybe TRBD1 (6 bases). This TCR was recovered from a man aged 30 to 45 in good health and CMV-seronegative. The CDR3 is CASRLDSNSNQPQHF. CDR3 nucleotide sequence: TGTGCCAGTAGACTGGACAGTAATAGCAATCAGCCCCAGCATTTT.